The sequence of this TCR beta chain was determined in a study of cytomegalovirus exposure and HLA in healthy donors. Background on the study: It was reported in a later analysis that the 100 to 150 validation repertoires used the same platform as the 666 first-cohort repertoires. Points from the study as a whole: Investigators reported about 160 TCR beta chains as tied to cytomegalovirus. As was reported, the classifier diagnosed cytomegalovirus status with high specificity and sensitivity.

Concerning this clone: Its cognate antigen is unknown.

The CDR3 sequence is 16 residues long. Unmatched junction bases numbered 4, after V lost 4 bases and J lost 3 bases. Germline V gives CDR1 SGHRS, CDR2 YFSETQ. Generated by immunoSEQ multiplex PCR, the TCRdb table keeps only in-frame clones and is missing some. Of about 98,000 clones detected, about 95% appear once; the ten largest clones hold 0.89%. This chain connects TRBV5-1 to TRBJ2-6; 10 bases are a match to TRBD1. The receptor's source is a young woman in good health and CMV-seronegative. Input material: PBMCs. CDR3 nucleotides: TGCGCCAGCAGCGGCTGGGACAGGGGTGGGGCCAACGTCCTGACTTTC. This encodes CASSGWDRGGANVLTF.